One and the same sample provided the 16 T cell receptor beta chains below, sequenced in a study of blood T cells in healthy people across ages. Through a sample-barcoded 5' primer and a J-beta primer mix, a second PCR was run for roughly 6 to 12 cycles. TCRdb reanalysed the 5' RACE reads using MiXCR and keeps one entry per CDR3 protein. The repertoire holds 1.5 million to 2 million distinct CDR3 sequences, about 35% seen once, with around 10% in the top ten. The sequenced material came from blood. The receptors originated from a woman in her twenties or thirties in good health.

Written as DNA, the CDR3 is TGTGCCAGCAGCCCCGAGGTCATATGGGGCTACACCTTC. It is translated as CASSPEVIWGYTF. The chain couples TRBV7-2 to TRBJ1-2; D gene unclear. Per the germline V gene, CDR1 is SGHTA and CDR2 is FQGNSA. V lost 5 bases to trimming and J lost 8 bases, with 15 bases between them. The CDR3 is made up of 13 amino acids.

Worth noting for this clonotype: Mismatch with germline at one junction end may stem from a read error. This rearrangement joins TRBV12-3 or TRBV12-4 to TRBJ1-1, with D unresolved. The CDR3 is 13 amino acids. The CDR3 sequence is CACSLEGGTEAFF. Here the CDR3 DNA reads TGTGCCTGCAGTTTAGAGGGAGGGACTGAAGCTTTCTTT.

This clonotype showed up just a few times. The chain employs TRBV7-2 and TRBJ1-2; D is perhaps TRBD1 (5 bases). CDR3 size: 11 residues. Per the germline V gene, CDR1 is SGHTA and CDR2 is FQGNSA. V shed 5 bases and J shed 8 bases, with 9 bases lying between them. CDR3 DNA: TGTGCCAGCAGCAGGGGCGAAGGCTACACCTTC. It translates to CASSRGEGYTF.

Of note for this clonotype: The conserved phenylalanine or tryptophan normally closing the CDR3 is absent here, so this likely arose from a read error. This chain joins TRBV6-5 and TRBJ2-1; perhaps TRBD1 as D (5 bases). Germline-derived CDR1 and CDR2 are MNHEY and SVGAGI. Trimming stripped 2 bases from V and 0 bases from J, with 23 bases between. This CDR3 region has 20 residues. The chain's CDR3 is CASSYDVTTHRSRSYNEQFV. In DNA, the CDR3 is TGTGCCAGCAGTTACGACGTAACTACGCACAGGTCCCGCTCCTACAATGAGCAGTTCGTC.

This clonotype has ten or more counts. The J gene is TRBJ2-5, the V gene TRBV6-6, with D possibly matching TRBD1 (6 bases). Germline V gives CDR1 MNHNY, CDR2 SVGAGI (reference sequence). V shed 0 bases and J shed 3 bases, with 8 bases lying between them. The CDR3 totals 14 residues. Here the CDR3 reads CASSYSNREETQYF. The CDR3 DNA follows: TGTGCCAGCAGTTACTCGAACAGGGAAGAGACCCAGTACTTC.

This clonotype was found a few times. The chain is built from TRBV10-2 and TRBJ2-1, with D maybe TRBD2 (6 bases). The CDR3 is 13 residues long. Germline CDR1 reads WSHSY; CDR2 reads SAAADI. Trimming removed 2 bases at V and 9 bases at J, with 11 bases between. CDR3 sequence: CASSEGLLREQFF. DNA of the CDR3: TGCGCCAGCAGTGAGGGACTACTTCGTGAGCAGTTCTTC.

As regards this clonotype: A much larger clone is a single base away; this may be a read error. The gene calls are TRBV10-3 and TRBJ2-7; tentatively, D is TRBD2 (6 bases). The CDR3 runs 11 residues. The germline gives CDR1 ENHRY, CDR2 SYGVKD. V lost 6 bases and J lost 7, with 10 bases in between. CDR3 region: CAIRKDYEQYF. As DNA, the CDR3 is TGTGCCATCAGGAAGGACTATGAGCAGTACTTC.

This chain joins TRBV10-3 and TRBJ2-5; TRBD2 might be the D (5 bases). The CDR3 runs to 14 residues. From germline, CDR1 is ENHRY and CDR2 SYGVKD. The V and J ends lost 0 bases and 4 bases respectively, with 9 bases between them. CDR3 sequence (DNA): TGTGCCATCAGTGAGTCGAAGAGGGTAGAGACCCAGTACTTC. Its translation: CAISESKRVETQYF.

There are a few counts of this clonotype. The chain is built from TRBV5-1 and TRBJ2-3; D perhaps matches TRBD1 (5 bases). Trimming took off 0 bases at V and 2 bases at J, with 10 bases between the two ends. Germline V gene data show CDR1 as SGHRS and CDR2 as YFSETQ. The CDR3 loop spans 15 amino acids. The CDR3 nucleotides are TGCGCCAGCAGCTTGGAGGGGCCTTACACAGATACGCAGTATTTT. Amino acid sequence: CASSLEGPYTDTQYF. Together with reference TRBV5-1 and TRBJ2-3, the CDR3 gives the full variable domain: KAGVTQTPRYLIKTRGQQVTLSCSPISGHRSVSWYQQTPGQGLQFLFEYFSETQRNKGNFPGRFSGRQFSNSRSEMNVSTLELGDSALYLCASSLEGPYTDTQYFGPGTRLTVL.

About this clonotype: One end of the junction fails to match germline, which may point to a read error. The chain joins TRBV29-1 to TRBJ1-2; 9 bases match TRBD1. The CDR3 runs to 13 residues. Germline lookup yields CDR1 SQVTM and CDR2 ANQGSEA. The CDR3 nucleotides are TGCAGCGCTTTTCCGGGACAGGGTGGCGGCTGCACCTTC. This translates into CSAFPGQGGGCTF.

Concerning this clonotype: Germline and junction disagree at one end, which may indicate a read error. The gene calls are TRBV29-1 and TRBJ2-3, with TRBD1 matching over 9 bases. Germline CDR1 SQVTM, CDR2 ANQGSEA. The CDR3 sequence is 13 residues long. The DNA for the CDR3 is TGCAGCGTCCAACAGGGGGCCGGGAATACGCAGTGTTTT. Residues: CSVQQGAGNTQCF.

This clonotype occurred a few times. This sequence joins TRBV11-2 and TRBJ2-5; D may be TRBD1 (5 bases). Germline V lookup: CDR1 SGHAT, CDR2 FQNNGV. This CDR3 region has 17 residues. Trimming took 2 bases from V and 1 from J, leaving 17 bases between them. The DNA of the CDR3 is TGTGCCAGCAGCTTATCGGGCCAGGGAAGGGGCCAAGAGACCCAGTACTTC. It yields the protein CASSLSGQGRGQETQYF.

This clonotype came up a few times. The rearrangement joins TRBV18 to TRBJ2-1; 11 positions match TRBD2. Germline loops: CDR1 KGHSH, CDR2 LQKENI. The J segment lost 9 bases and the V segment lost 4 bases, leaving 5 bases of the junction unmatched. CDR3 length equals 14 residues. The CDR3 spells CASSQGTSGAEQFF. Here the CDR3 DNA reads TGTGCCAGCTCACAGGGGACTAGCGGTGCTGAGCAGTTCTTC. The full variable domain, completed using reference TRBV18 and TRBJ2-1, is NAGVMQNPRHLVRRRGQEARLRCSPMKGHSHVYWYRQLPEEGLKFMVYLQKENIIDESGMPKERFSAEFPKEGPSILRIQQVVRGDSAAYFCASSQGTSGAEQFFGPGTRLTVL.

This clonotype was seen a few times. This chain links TRBV12-5 with TRBJ2-1; D not resolved. The CDR3 loop spans 11 amino acids. CDR1 and CDR2 from the germline V gene are LGHNT and FRNRAP. V was pared by 2 bases and J by 8 bases, with 4 bases between. CDR3 loop: CASGLSDEQFF. For the CDR3, the DNA is TGTGCTAGTGGTTTGTCGGATGAGCAGTTCTTC. Full variable domain (missing parts from reference TRBV12-5 and TRBJ2-1): DARVTQTPRHKVTEMGQEVTMRCQPILGHNTVFWYRQTMMQGLELLAYFRNRAPLDDSGMPKDRFSAEMPDATLATLKIQPSEPRDSAVYFCASGLSDEQFFGPGTRLTVL.

This clonotype was seen a few times. The genes are TRBV7-8 and TRBJ2-3, with TRBD2 identical over 7 bases. Germline-derived CDR1 and CDR2 are SGHVS and FQNEAQ. The ends lost 5 bases at V and 2 bases at J; junction bases unmatched: 10. The CDR3 length is 16 residues. CDR3 sequence (DNA): TGTGCCAGCAGCACCGGACTAGTCCATATCACAGATACGCAGTATTTT. Translation gives CASSTGLVHITDTQYF.

This sequence joins TRBV20-1 and TRBJ1-1; unclear D gene. CDR1 and CDR2 from the germline V gene are DFQATT and SNEGSKA (reference sequence). V was pared by 3 bases and J by 1 base, with 21 bases between. This CDR3 is 17 amino acids long. CDR3 region: CSARGSPVTSENTEAFF. For the CDR3, the DNA is TGCAGTGCTAGGGGCAGCCCAGTCACTAGCGAGAACACTGAAGCTTTCTTT.